Reported below is one TCR beta chain. This sample is part of a study of T cell clones after liver transplantation. Clones were read by immunoSEQ multiplex PCR, and TCRdb kept only the in-frame ones, dropping some. Seen here are about 120,000 clones, 90% observed once, and the top ten hold approximately 0.84%. Trimming took off 2 bases at V and 3 bases at J, with 24 bases between the two ends. From germline, CDR1 is SGHRS and CDR2 YFSETQ. The CDR3 is 19 residues long. The chain employs TRBV5-1 and TRBJ2-1; D is perhaps TRBD1 or TRBD2 (5 bases each). The clonotype comes from a human patient who received a liver transplant. The T cells may partly be graft donor cells. The starting material was CD4+ T cells from blood, obtained 12 months after liver transplant. The CDR3 spells CASSFRGGSILTNYNEQFF. CDR3 nucleotides: TGCGCCAGCAGCTTTAGGGGCGGGTCCATCCTAACAAACTACAATGAGCAGTTCTTC.